The present T cell receptor (beta chain) was sequenced within a study of shared clonotypes between healthy human individuals (TCRdb year 2020). With regard to the full study: A few men and two women, aged 18 to 49 years, made up the cohort. For each donor, three plates each were used for CD4 naive and CD4 memory, two plates were used for CD8 naive, and one plate was used for CD8 memory. Blood TCR repertoires of four to six healthy adults were deeply sequenced to estimate repertoire size and the extent of clonotype sharing between individuals. Libraries were prepared and TCR repertoires were sequenced by different laboratories using diverse techniques, in order to increase sequencing depth and limit assay-specific biases. Between about 0.85 and 10 billion PBMCs per donor were obtained by leukapheresis. Study-wide findings and limitations: Sampling was limited to blood, and TCR repertoires in tissue likely differ from TCR repertoires in blood. Incomplete sequencing was indicated by rarefaction of sorted-subset datasets, despite the large sequencing depth. Naive subsets generally had larger estimated clonotype richness than memory subsets. Compared with non-shared clonotypes, clonotypes shared by all four sorted-subset donors had higher generation probabilities. The small number of donors limited the genetic and exposure-history diversity represented. Across a handful of donors, approximately 4.6% of naive CD4, around 3.3% of naive CD8, around 2.1% of memory CD4, and about 0.44% of memory CD8 clonotypes were shared. Pairwise subsampling led to the expectation that sequencing depth would affect the degree of clonotype sharing among donors.

Using the deep immunoSEQ assay, multiplex PCR amplified TCR CDR3 regions from genomic DNA. Genomic DNA extracted from each cell subset was distributed evenly over all wells of several immunoSEQ 96-well plates, and each plate served as one replicate. For sorted subsets, each replicate PCR was loaded with roughly 0.2 ug genomic DNA, equivalent to 25,000 to 30,000 T cell genomes. Purified libraries were measured with a Qubit 3.0 fluorometer, size-checked on a Bioanalyzer 2100, and measured again with the KAPA Library Quantification kit. Every immunoSEQ 96-well plate was sequenced on a dedicated single-read 150-cycle Illumina NextSeq 550 flow cell. On the study's bioinformatics: Because the immunoSEQ output included only junctional sequences and no quality scores, the filtering could not be the same as the filtering used for full-length reads. Sequences were annotated with PyIR, a Python wrapper for IgBLAST v1.9, and V/J genes and CDR3 were assigned using IMGT germline references. Reads were removed for weak V/J assignments (E-value above 1e-6), missing CDR3, stop codons, out-of-frame junctions, or ambiguous translated residues. V3J clonotypes were defined as sequences sharing an identical inferred V gene, J gene, and CDR3 amino acid sequence. The percentage overlap between two repertoires was calculated by dividing the number of shared unique clonotypes by the size of the smaller repertoire. Richness of each repertoire was evaluated using RTK rarefaction, the Chao1 estimator, and Recon v2.1 estimates of unobserved clonotypes. Generation probabilities for all TCRbeta clonotypes obtained by the gDNA method from several donors were computed using OLGA. TCRdb re-hosts the immuneACCESS table, in-frame sequences only. Its copies lack some clones; in the studies checked, an unresolved V gene accounts for under half of them, and the cause for the rest is not known. That table gives V, J and clone size, and the DNA gave D and trimming. The sample table shows about 2.1 million clones, and roughly 91% are seen once. The top ten constitute about 1.8% of the sample.

CD8 naive samples were obtained by positive selection for CCR7 among CD45RO-negative cells, yielding a CD45RA+CCR7+ population from which TemRA cells were excluded. Healthy HIV-negative adults with no recently reported acute infections or vaccinations were included as donors. Every donor was a Caucasian adult living in Nashville, Tennessee, USA. After blood collection by leukapheresis, PBMCs were isolated using Ficoll-Histopaque density gradient centrifugation and then cryopreserved in the vapor phase of liquid nitrogen. Analytical flow cytometry was used to check the purity and quantity of every magnetically sorted T cell population. Each sorted fraction had its genomic DNA isolated and then quantified by UV absorbance on a Nanodrop 2000c. The V end gives up 10 bases and the J end 2 bases, leaving 9 bases in the junction not matched to a gene. The CDR3 sequence holds 14 residues, the cysteine and phenylalanine included. Only the CDR3 portion is preserved as DNA: 42 bases, with reading frame beginning at the first base. CDR1 and CDR2, looked up from the germline V gene, are MNHNS and SASEGT.

Turning to this clone: The antigen this receptor binds is unknown. No clone much larger than this one lies a single base away; base qualities are absent.

The chain is made from TRBV6-1 and TRBJ2-7; TRBD2 matches 9 bases in the middle. The sample was naive CD8+ T cells from PBMCs. What the cell subset or site label conveys for this sample: CD45RA+CCR7+. The TCR sequence derives from a man between 18 and 35 years old in good health. Some clones in this sample may be carry-over from other donors' samples. The nucleotide sequence is given as TGTGCCACGAGACTAGCGGATAAAACCTACGAGCAGTACTTC. Its product reads: CATRLADKTYEQYF.